One sample yielded the 21 T cell receptor beta chains listed below, sequenced in a study of blood T cell repertoires in COVID-19. The protocol was immunoSEQ multiplex PCR, while the TCRdb copy is restricted to in-frame clones and leaves out a portion. Of approximately 300,000 clones listed, about 83% are singletons. Sequencing used peripheral blood. The receptors originated from a woman aged 45-65 years with acute or convalescent COVID-19.

This clone was detected ten times or more. The chain employs TRBV19 and TRBJ2-7, with D unclear. The CDR3 totals 14 residues. Germline CDR1 reads LNHDA; CDR2 reads SQIVND (reference sequence). V was cut by 2 bases and J by 5 bases, with 13 bases left in between. The CDR3 region has the DNA TGTGCCAGTAGTATACACTCACTCGTCCACGAGCAGTACTTC. Protein sequence: CASSIHSLVHEQYF.

The rearrangement links TRBV28 to TRBJ2-7; the match to TRBD1 covers 8 bases. V shed 6 bases and J 3 bases; nucleotides not matched to a gene: 22. Germline CDR1 is MDHEN and CDR2 is SYDVKM. This CDR3 has 19 amino acids. DNA of the CDR3: TGTGCCAGCAGCCCGGGTTTTATGTTTGGACAGGGATCAAGCTACGAGCAGTACTTC. This translates into CASSPGFMFGQGSSYEQYF.

CDR3: CATSDYQGGYTF. As DNA, the CDR3 is TGTGCCACCAGTGATTATCAGGGAGGCTACACCTTC. This chain uses TRBV24-1 with TRBJ1-2; D may be TRBD1 (5 bases). V lost 2 bases, J lost 8 bases, and 8 bases lay in between. The CDR3 has 12 residues. From germline, CDR1 is KGHDR and CDR2 SFDVKD.

The rearrangement joins TRBV28 to TRBJ1-5, with 8 bases fitting TRBD1. CDR1 is MDHEN, CDR2 SYDVKM, per germline. The CDR3 is made up of 14 amino acids. Trimming removed 9 bases from V and 6 bases from J; junction bases left unmatched: 10. The CDR3 region is CASGGPGGGQPQHF. The CDR3 coding sequence is TGTGCCAGTGGGGGGCCAGGGGGCGGTCAGCCCCAGCATTTT.

Note on this clone: This specimen includes other DNA sequences encoding the same CDR3. V usage is TRBV9 and J usage is TRBJ2-1; D is undetermined. This CDR3 contains 11 residues. CDR1 and CDR2 from the germline V gene are SGDLS and YYNGEE. V gave up 0 bases and J gave up 8 bases, with 3 bases separating them. CDR3 residues: CASSVAYEQFF. For the CDR3, the DNA is TGTGCCAGCAGCGTAGCGTATGAGCAGTTCTTC. Combining the CDR3 with reference TRBV9 and TRBJ2-1 gives the whole variable domain DSGVTQTPKHLITATGQRVTLRCSPRSGDLSVYWYQQSLDQGLQFLIQYYNGEERAKGNILERFSAQQFPDLHSELNLSSLELGDSALYFCASSVAYEQFFGPGTRLTVL.

This sequence joins TRBV5-4 and TRBJ2-7; D remains ambiguous. Trimming left V 4 bases short and J 3 bases short, with 11 bases between. Per germline, CDR1 SGHNT and CDR2 YYREEE (reference sequence). The CDR3 runs 13 residues. The CDR3 spells CASSPHGIYEQYF. In DNA, the CDR3 is TGTGCCAGCAGCCCTCACGGTATCTACGAGCAGTACTTC.

V and J are TRBV4-3 and TRBJ2-3; D ambiguous. Looked up from germline, CDR1 is LGHNA and CDR2 is YSLEER. V lost 0 bases and J lost 0, with 10 bases in between. The CDR3 runs to 16 residues. The CDR3 region is CASSQDRAPSTDTQYF. DNA for the CDR3: TGCGCCAGCAGCCAAGATAGAGCCCCTAGCACAGATACGCAGTATTTT.

V usage is TRBV5-1 and J usage is TRBJ2-3, with 13 bases lining up with TRBD2. The CDR3 is 14 amino acids. Germline-derived CDR1 and CDR2 are SGHRS and YFSETQ. The ends lost 8 bases at V and 5 bases at J; junction bases unmatched: 5. The CDR3 DNA follows: TGCGCCAGTACTAGCGGGAGGGCCAGAGATACGCAGTATTTT. Translated, it gives CASTSGRARDTQYF. The complete variable domain, with remaining parts taken from reference TRBV5-1 and TRBJ2-3, reads KAGVTQTPRYLIKTRGQQVTLSCSPISGHRSVSWYQQTPGQGLQFLFEYFSETQRNKGNFPGRFSGRQFSNSRSEMNVSTLELGDSALYLCASTSGRARDTQYFGPGTRLTVL.

The rearrangement uses TRBV6-2 or TRBV6-3 and TRBJ1-5; D call uncertain. This CDR3 region has 14 residues. V dropped 0 bases and J dropped 1 base, with 4 bases sitting between them. Germline V lookup: CDR1 MNHEY, CDR2 SVGEGT. The CDR3 protein is CASSYSASNQPQHF. Here the CDR3 DNA reads TGTGCCAGCAGTTACTCGGCCAGCAATCAGCCCCAGCATTTT.

This clone appeared a single time. The V and J genes are TRBV27 and TRBJ2-7, with TRBD2 matching over 12 bases. V was clipped by 1 base and J by 1 base; unmatched bases: 8. This CDR3 contains 18 residues. From germline, CDR1 is MNHEY and CDR2 SMNVEV (reference sequence). CDR3 loop: CASSLLGLGTSGSYEQYF. The CDR3 DNA sequence: TGTGCCAGCAGTTTATTGGGGTTGGGGACTAGCGGGTCCTACGAGCAGTACTTC.

V and J are TRBV24-1 and TRBJ2-7; perhaps TRBD1 as D (6 bases). Deletions cut 3 bases from V and 5 bases from J, with 16 bases between. This CDR3 spans 15 amino acids. Germline V gene data show CDR1 as KGHDR and CDR2 as SFDVKD. The CDR3 DNA is TGTGCCACCAGTGATCCCTCACAGGGTTTGGACGAGCAGTACTTC. Translating gives CATSDPSQGLDEQYF.

The chain has TRBV6-5 and TRBJ2-7, with D tentatively TRBD1 (6 bases). The CDR3 length is 13 residues. Trimming shortened V by 5 bases and J by 2 bases, and 10 bases separated the two germline ends. Looked up from germline, CDR1 is MNHEY and CDR2 is SVGAGI. The DNA of the CDR3 is TGTGCCAGCAGTCCACGGGACACCTACGAGCAGTACTTC. The encoded protein is CASSPRDTYEQYF.

This chain joins TRBV30 and TRBJ1-1; D not certain. Germline-derived CDR1 and CDR2 are GTSNPN and SVGIG (reference sequence). The CDR3 contains 11 residues. V was pared by 2 bases and J by 8 bases, with 9 bases between. The CDR3 coding sequence is TGTGCCTGGAGTATGGACTCGGAAGCTTTCTTT. It specifies CAWSMDSEAFF.

The V gene is TRBV6-5, the J gene TRBJ2-1, with D possibly being TRBD2 (5 bases). The CDR3 totals 16 residues. The germline V gene encodes CDR1 MNHEY and CDR2 SVGAGI. V lost 4 bases and J lost 0, with 13 bases in between. The CDR3, as DNA: TGTGCCAGCAGTTCAACGGGATCCACCTCCTACAATGAGCAGTTCTTC. Amino acid sequence: CASSSTGSTSYNEQFF.

The chain joins TRBV5-1 to TRBJ1-1, with D possibly TRBD1 on 5 matching bases. V lost 0 bases and J lost 1, with 10 bases in between. The V gene's germline CDR1 is SGHRS and CDR2 YFSETQ. The CDR3 has 15 residues. CDR3 nucleotide sequence: TGCGCCAGCAGCTTGGCCGGGACTTGGAACACTGAAGCTTTCTTT. This gives the protein CASSLAGTWNTEAFF.

Written as DNA, the CDR3 is TGTGCCACCTCACCTCGACTAGCGGGAGGGATCTACAATGAGCAGTTCTTC. It encodes CATSPRLAGGIYNEQFF. The chain carries TRBV24-1 and TRBJ2-1, with TRBD2 matching over 14 bases. Germline assignment: CDR1 KGHDR and CDR2 SFDVKD. V shed 9 bases and J 3 bases; nucleotides not matched to a gene: 9. The CDR3 sequence is 17 residues long.

This chain uses TRBV18 with TRBJ2-7; possible D gene TRBD2, 5 bases. This CDR3 has 14 residues. Germline V gives CDR1 KGHSH, CDR2 LQKENI. V dropped 5 bases and J dropped 2 bases, with 13 bases sitting between them. The CDR3 DNA reads as TGTGCCAGCTCAATCTCCGGGATCGCCTACGAGCAGTACTTC. Residues: CASSISGIAYEQYF.

The chain has TRBV9 and TRBJ2-7, with D possibly TRBD1 on 6 matching bases. Deletions cut 4 bases from V and 5 bases from J, with 19 bases between. This CDR3 contains 15 residues. CDR1 and CDR2 from the germline V gene are SGDLS and YYNGEE. CDR3 region: CASSPSGRGVHEQYF. The CDR3 DNA sequence: TGTGCCAGCAGCCCCAGCGGCAGGGGCGTCCACGAGCAGTACTTC.

The chain joins TRBV5-1 to TRBJ1-2; possibly TRBD1 for D (6 bases). This CDR3 is 13 amino acids long. Trimming shortened V by 7 bases and J by 2 bases, and 12 bases separated the two germline ends. Per the germline V gene, CDR1 is SGHRS and CDR2 is YFSETQ. For the CDR3, the DNA is TGCGCCAGCGGACAGACAGAGAACTATGGCTACACCTTC. Translating gives CASGQTENYGYTF.

In this sample, this clone turned up once. The CDR3 is CASSLRAGINQPQHF. The CDR3 nucleotides read TGTGCCAGCAGCTTACGGGCGGGGATAAATCAGCCCCAGCATTTT. V gene TRBV7-3 combines with J gene TRBJ1-5, with unresolved D. The CDR3 loop spans 15 amino acids. V lost 2 bases and J 4 bases, leaving 12 bases between the germline ends. Germline V gives CDR1 SGHTA, CDR2 FQGTGA.

This chain joins TRBV5-1 and TRBJ2-3; 8 nucleotides match TRBD2. Trimming at V came to 4 bases and at J to 2 bases, leaving 6 bases not matched to a gene. The CDR3 loop spans 15 amino acids. Germline CDR1 reads SGHRS; CDR2 reads YFSETQ. The CDR3 coding sequence is TGCGCCAGCAGCATGAGCGGGAGAGTCACAGATACGCAGTATTTT. Its translation: CASSMSGRVTDTQYF. The variable domain in full, with the rest retrieved from reference TRBV5-1 and TRBJ2-3, is KAGVTQTPRYLIKTRGQQVTLSCSPISGHRSVSWYQQTPGQGLQFLFEYFSETQRNKGNFPGRFSGRQFSNSRSEMNVSTLELGDSALYLCASSMSGRVTDTQYFGPGTRLTVL.